One sample yielded the 15 T cell receptor beta chains listed below, sequenced in a study of T cells in localized non-small cell lung cancer. Profiled with immunoSEQ multiplex PCR; TCRdb holds only in-frame clones, not every one. The data show about 83,000 clones, approximately 80% seen once. The specimen was peripheral blood, collected before any cancer treatment. Receptor source: a female donor over 55 with stage I lung adenocarcinoma.

V and J are TRBV10-3 and TRBJ1-1; no definite D call. The CDR3 covers 12 residues. V was pared by 0 bases and J by 7 bases, with 6 bases between. The germline CDR1 and CDR2 sequences are ENHRY and SYGVKD. CDR3: CAISESMGEAFF. The CDR3 DNA reads as TGTGCCATCAGTGAGTCCATGGGTGAAGCTTTCTTT.

The gene calls are TRBV29-1 and TRBJ1-2; 7 bases align to TRBD1. After removal of 0 bases from V and 3 bases from J, the junction contained 4 bases not matched to a gene. Germline V gives CDR1 SQVTM, CDR2 ANQGSEA. The CDR3 is 14 amino acids. The CDR3 DNA is TGCAGCGTTGAAGAGGGACAGAGAGACTATGGCTACACCTTC. Protein: CSVEEGQRDYGYTF. The variable domain in full, with the rest retrieved from reference TRBV29-1 and TRBJ1-2, is SAVISQKPSRDICQRGTSLTIQCQVDSQVTMMFWYRQQPGQSLTLIATANQGSEATYESGFVIDKFPISRPNLTFSTLTVSNMSPEDSSIYLCSVEEGQRDYGYTFGSGTRLTVV.

The chain combines TRBV4-3 with TRBJ2-7; D is unresolved. The length of the CDR3 is 15 residues. The V end lost 4 bases, the J end lost 0 bases, and 13 bases lay between the germline ends. Germline lookup yields CDR1 LGHNA and CDR2 YSLEER. The CDR3 loop reads CASSPRIANSYEQYF. In DNA, the CDR3 is TGCGCCAGCAGCCCACGAATAGCCAACTCCTACGAGCAGTACTTC.

V and J are TRBV5-1 and TRBJ1-4; D is uncertain. Germline lookup yields CDR1 SGHRS and CDR2 YFSETQ. V gave up 0 bases and J gave up 12 bases, with 15 bases separating them. This CDR3 spans 14 amino acids. CDR3 nucleotide sequence: TGCGCCAGCAGCTTGGGTAGCCACTCCGGCGAACTGTTTTTT. This sequence encodes CASSLGSHSGELFF.

This chain links TRBV5-8 with TRBJ1-6, with 10 bases fitting TRBD1. The CDR3 consists of 15 residues. Germline CDR1 and CDR2: SGHTS and YDEGEE. V dropped 0 bases and J dropped 10; count of bases not matched to a gene: 4. The CDR3 is CASSLVPDRGSPLHF. Written as DNA, the CDR3 is TGTGCCAGCAGCTTGGTGCCGGACAGGGGGTCACCCCTCCACTTT.

The chain combines TRBV5-1 with TRBJ2-5; the D gene could be TRBD1 or TRBD2 (6 bases each). The CDR3 sequence is 16 residues long. The ends were cut back, 0 bases at V and 4 bases at J, with 16 bases in the middle. Per germline, CDR1 SGHRS and CDR2 YFSETQ. CDR3 region: CASSLAQGGRRETQYF. As DNA, the CDR3 is TGCGCCAGCAGCTTGGCCCAAGGGGGGAGGAGAGAGACCCAGTACTTC.

V usage is TRBV5-6 and J usage is TRBJ2-3, with D unclear. CDR3 size: 11 residues. Trimming shortened V by 4 bases and J by 3 bases, and 3 bases separated the two germline ends. CDR1 SGHDT and CDR2 YYEEEE come from the germline V gene. The CDR3 is CASSITDTQYF. In DNA, the CDR3 is TGTGCCAGCAGCATTACAGATACGCAGTATTTT.

V usage is TRBV7-2 and J usage is TRBJ1-2, with D perhaps matching TRBD1 (6 bases). The V gene's germline CDR1 is SGHTA and CDR2 FQGNSA. This CDR3 is built from 14 residues. V dropped 0 bases and J dropped 8 bases, with 13 bases sitting between them. This chain's CDR3 is CASSLAVGGRGYTF. The CDR3 coding sequence is TGTGCCAGCAGCTTAGCGGTGGGGGGGCGAGGCTACACCTTC.

The CDR3 loop reads CASSYLGVEGYGYTF. The DNA for the CDR3 is TGTGCCAGCAGTTACCTGGGGGTTGAAGGCTATGGCTACACCTTC. V and J are TRBV6-5 and TRBJ1-2, with TRBD1 as a possible D gene (5 bases). CDR1 is MNHEY, CDR2 SVGAGI, per germline. CDR3 length equals 15 residues. Trimming cost V 2 bases and J 4 bases, with 14 bases left between them.

The chain employs TRBV28 and TRBJ1-3; 7 bases line up with TRBD1. The V segment lost 5 bases and the J segment 0 bases; nucleotides outside the gene matches: 7. The germline gives CDR1 MDHEN, CDR2 SYDVKM. The CDR3 sequence is 16 residues long. The CDR3 loop reads CASSENRGLSGNTIYF. Written as DNA, the CDR3 is TGTGCCAGCAGTGAGAACAGGGGCCTCTCTGGAAACACCATATATTTT.

CDR3 region: CASSQVGKGDRVGYTF. CDR3 in DNA: TGCGCCAGCAGCCAAGTGGGTAAAGGGGATCGGGTAGGCTACACCTTC. This chain connects TRBV4-1 to TRBJ1-2, with a tentative D call TRBD1 (5 bases). The CDR3 is made up of 16 amino acids. The germline V gene has CDR1 MGHRA and CDR2 YSYEKL. The V end lost 1 base, the J end lost 8 bases, and 20 bases lay between the germline ends.

This chain connects TRBV6-5 to TRBJ2-5; 11 nucleotides agree with TRBD2. The CDR3 contains 15 residues. V was pared by 5 bases and J by 2 bases, with 4 bases of the junction left unmatched. From germline, CDR1 is MNHEY and CDR2 SVGAGI. The CDR3 DNA reads TGTGCCAGCAGTCGGACTAGCGGGCCGCAAGAGACCCAGTACTTC. This translates into CASSRTSGPQETQYF.

CDR3 coding DNA: TGTGCCAGCAGCTTCTACGGTGCAGGGAGGGCCGGGGAGCTGTTTTTT. This encodes CASSFYGAGRAGELFF. The chain is built from TRBV13 and TRBJ2-2; 7 bases agree with TRBD2. The CDR3 runs to 16 residues. V gave up 3 bases and J gave up 6 bases; unmatched junction bases: 10. The germline CDR1 and CDR2 sequences are PRHDT and FYEKMQ (reference sequence).

The chain has TRBV5-1 and TRBJ1-2, with D hard to call. The CDR3 length is 12 residues. V gave up 5 bases and J gave up 7 bases, with 12 bases separating them. Germline CDR1 SGHRS, CDR2 YFSETQ. Written as DNA, the CDR3 is TGCGCCAGCAGGAAGGAACGGAGTGGCTACACCTTC. This sequence encodes CASRKERSGYTF.

This chain uses TRBV7-9 with TRBJ1-2; D remains unclear. The ends were cut back, 6 bases at V and 8 bases at J, with 19 bases in the middle. The CDR3 loop spans 14 amino acids. CDR1 SEHNR and CDR2 FQNEAQ come from the germline V gene (reference sequence). CDR3 DNA sequence: TGTGCCAGCAGTGAATCAAGCGGCGGGATCGGCTACACCTTC. Protein product: CASSESSGGIGYTF.